The 23 T cell receptor beta chains below come from one sample, sequenced in a study of T-cell reconstitution after alpha-beta-depleted transplantation in children. Construction of the TCRbeta library involved unique molecular identifiers. One entry per CDR3 protein, called by TCRdb with MiXCR from the PCR reads. This table has fewer than 750,000 distinct CDR3 sequences, 23% appearing once. The sample in question was PBMCs, mostly from graft donor cells, obtained 360 days after TCRalphabeta/CD19-depleted stem cell transplant. These receptors were obtained from a boy under two years old who had a stem cell transplant for acute myeloid leukemia, so the T cells may come from the graft donor.

This clonotype has ten or more counts. The chain links TRBV20-1 to TRBJ2-5; 9 bases align to TRBD2. Germline loops: CDR1 DFQATT, CDR2 SNEGSKA (reference sequence). This CDR3 is built from 15 residues. V shed 3 bases, J shed 1 base, and the junction held 6 bases outside the gene matches. In nucleotides, the CDR3 is TGCAGTGCTAGCACGCTAGCGGGGAGCCAAGAGACCCAGTACTTC. Its translation is CSASTLAGSQETQYF.

Worth noting for this clonotype: A much bigger clone sits one base away, suggesting this may be a read error. V and J are TRBV20-1 and TRBJ1-6, with 9 nucleotides matching TRBD1. This CDR3 is 12 amino acids long. Germline trimming cut 5 bases from V and 8 bases from J; bases unmatched to any gene: 1. The V gene's germline CDR1 is DFQATT and CDR2 SNEGSKA (reference sequence). This chain's CDR3 is CSAWDRDSPLHF. The CDR3 DNA sequence: TGCAGTGCTTGGGACAGGGATTCACCCCTCCACTTT.

This clonotype was found many times. The chain has TRBV7-2 and TRBJ2-1, with 15 bases fitting TRBD2. Looked up from germline, CDR1 is SGHTA and CDR2 is FQGNSA. This CDR3 is 17 amino acids long. V shed 6 bases, J shed 1 base, and the junction held 4 bases outside the gene matches. For the CDR3, the DNA is TGTGCCAGCAGATCCGGGACTAGCGGGGGGTCCTACAATGAGCAGTTCTTC. Amino acids: CASRSGTSGGSYNEQFF.

This clonotype appeared many times. The chain carries TRBV29-1 and TRBJ1-2, with D possibly being TRBD1 (6 bases). The CDR3 has 13 amino acids. Germline values: CDR1 SQVTM, CDR2 ANQGSEA. V was shortened by 1 base and J by 5 bases, with 11 bases between the two germline ends. CDR3 protein: CSVEVGRGYGYTF. The CDR3, as DNA: TGCAGCGTTGAAGTGGGCAGGGGATATGGCTACACCTTC.

The sample holds many counts of this clonotype. The chain links TRBV29-1 to TRBJ2-7; no firm D call. V was cut by 2 bases and J by 4 bases, with 15 bases left in between. The CDR3 spans 14 residues. Germline assignment: CDR1 SQVTM and CDR2 ANQGSEA. The CDR3 DNA sequence: TGCAGCGTTGAATCCTATGACAAGGATTACGAGCAGTACTTC. Protein: CSVESYDKDYEQYF.

This clonotype was detected ten times or more. The chain uses TRBV20-1 and TRBJ2-5; 11 positions match TRBD2. The V gene's germline CDR1 is DFQATT and CDR2 SNEGSKA (reference sequence). This CDR3 region has 17 residues. V dropped 3 bases and J dropped 4; count of bases not matched to a gene: 13. The chain's CDR3 is CSASRSSGGPSGETQYF. The CDR3 DNA sequence: TGCAGTGCTAGTCGGTCTAGCGGGGGGCCCAGTGGAGAGACCCAGTACTTC.

This sequence joins TRBV20-1 and TRBJ2-4; 7 bases align to TRBD2. This CDR3 is built from 11 residues. In germline, CDR1 is DFQATT, CDR2 SNEGSKA (reference sequence). V gave up 5 bases and J gave up 7 bases; unmatched junction bases: 2. For the CDR3, the DNA is TGCAGTGCTCCCGGGGGGAACATTCAGTACTTC. The encoded protein is CSAPGGNIQYF.

As for this clonotype: A much larger clonotype is one base distant, so this may be a read error. The chain joins TRBV5-1 to TRBJ2-1; maybe TRBD1 (6 bases). Germline-derived CDR1 and CDR2 are SGHRS and YFSETQ. V lost 0 bases and J lost 4, with 8 bases in between. CDR3 length: 14 amino acids. The CDR3 DNA follows: TGCGCCAGCAGCTTGGGGGACAATTACAATGAGCAGTTCTTC. It yields the protein CASSLGDNYNEQFF.

The chain couples TRBV7-8 to TRBJ2-1; 8 bases agree with TRBD1. CDR3 length equals 17 residues. Trimming at V came to 5 bases and at J to 4 bases, leaving 13 bases not matched to a gene. Germline loops: CDR1 SGHVS, CDR2 FQNEAQ. The CDR3 DNA reads TGTGCCAGCAGCCCCAGACAGGGGCCGCCTTTTTACAATGAGCAGTTCTTC. Its protein is CASSPRQGPPFYNEQFF.

The table lists this clonotype with many counts. This chain connects TRBV12-3 or TRBV12-4 to TRBJ2-7; the match to TRBD2 covers 9 bases. The CDR3 loop spans 15 amino acids. V shed 3 bases and J 3 bases; nucleotides not matched to a gene: 6. The DNA for the CDR3 is TGTGCCAGCAGTTTGGCCTCTAGCGGGGTCTACGAGCAGTACTTC. This sequence encodes CASSLASSGVYEQYF.

This sequence joins TRBV18 and TRBJ1-4, with D possibly matching TRBD1 (5 bases). Germline CDR1 KGHSH, CDR2 LQKENI. The V end was cut by 6 bases, the J end by 0 bases, with 11 bases between. The CDR3 loop spans 15 amino acids. The CDR3 here is CASSTDHPTNEKLFF. The CDR3 region has the DNA TGTGCCAGCTCGACAGACCACCCAACTAATGAAAAACTGTTTTTT.

This clonotype was seen a handful of times. The rearrangement links TRBV5-1 to TRBJ2-5; D may match TRBD1 or TRBD2 (6 bases each). The length of the CDR3 is 16 residues. V lost 0 bases and J 4 bases, leaving 16 bases between the germline ends. Germline V gene sequence: CDR1 SGHRS, CDR2 YFSETQ. In DNA, the CDR3 is TGCGCCAGCAGCTTGGTCATATCGGGGGCGGCAGAGACCCAGTACTTC. Translated, it gives CASSLVISGAAETQYF.

This clonotype occurred many times. This chain links TRBV6-1 with TRBJ2-6, with D tentatively TRBD2 (6 bases). The V gene lost 6 bases and the J gene lost 0 bases, with 21 bases spanning the gap. CDR3 length: 19 amino acids. Germline CDR1 is MNHNS and CDR2 is SASEGT. In DNA, the CDR3 is TGTGCCAGCAGGGGGGGACTGAGTCGTGCCTTCTCTGGGGCCAACGTCCTGACTTTC. Protein sequence: CASRGGLSRAFSGANVLTF.

In its sample, this clonotype was seen a few times. The rearrangement joins TRBV12-3 or TRBV12-4 to TRBJ2-5; no definite D call. The CDR3 is 16 amino acids. V gave up 0 bases and J gave up 3 bases, with 14 bases separating them. CDR3 region: CASSLAALEVKETQYF. In nucleotides, the CDR3 is TGTGCCAGCAGTTTAGCGGCCCTAGAGGTGAAAGAGACCCAGTACTTC.

CDR3 DNA: TGTGCCAGCAGCCTGACTAGTGAGCAGTTCTTC. It specifies CASSLTSEQFF. This chain uses TRBV7-9 with TRBJ2-1; tentatively, D is TRBD2 (6 bases). CDR1 SEHNR and CDR2 FQNEAQ come from the germline V gene (reference sequence). CDR3 length equals 11 residues. Trimming took 5 bases from V and 9 from J, leaving 8 bases between them. Full variable domain (outside the CDR3, taken from reference TRBV7-9 and TRBJ2-1): DTGVSQNPRHKITKRGQNVTFRCDPISEHNRLYWYRQTLGQGPEFLTYFQNEAQLEKSRLLSDRFSAERPKGSFSTLEIQRTEQGDSAMYLCASSLTSEQFFGPGTRLTVL.

This clonotype has a count of ten or more. This chain uses TRBV20-1 with TRBJ1-2, with D hard to call. The CDR3 has 13 residues. Trimming cost V 4 bases and J 1 base, with 10 bases left between them. Germline V CDR1 and CDR2: DFQATT, SNEGSKA (reference sequence). The CDR3 region is CSATTQVNYGYTF. DNA for the CDR3: TGCAGTGCTACCACCCAGGTTAACTATGGCTACACCTTC.

This clonotype was picked up many times. The chain is built from TRBV11-2 and TRBJ2-1; TRBD1 aligns across 10 bases. This CDR3 region has 19 residues. Germline CDR1 and CDR2: SGHAT and FQNNGV. V trimming: 6 bases; J trimming: 0 bases; junction bases outside the gene matches: 14. Here the CDR3 DNA reads TGTGCCAGCAGGCGACAGGGGGCGGGGAGGGGGAGCTCCTACAATGAGCAGTTCTTC. The encoded protein is CASRRQGAGRGSSYNEQFF. Together with reference TRBV11-2 and TRBJ2-1, the CDR3 gives the full variable domain: EAGVAQSPRYKIIEKRQSVAFWCNPISGHATLYWYQQILGQGPKLLIQFQNNGVVDDSQLPKDRFSAERLKGVDSTLKIQPAKLEDSAVYLCASRRQGAGRGSSYNEQFFGPGTRLTVL.

The chain combines TRBV12-3 or TRBV12-4 with TRBJ1-1; D is uncertain. The CDR3 length is 15 residues. V lost 5 bases and J lost 3, with 16 bases in between. CDR3 DNA sequence: TGTGCCAGCAGTCTCACCTGGACCCGGGACACTGAAGCTTTCTTT. Translated: CASSLTWTRDTEAFF.

This clonotype was counted at least ten times. The V gene is TRBV29-1, the J gene TRBJ1-1, with D perhaps TRBD1 (5 bases). CDR1 is SQVTM, CDR2 ANQGSEA, per germline. CDR3 size: 14 residues. V was shortened by 5 bases and J by 3 bases, with 16 bases between the two germline ends. CDR3: CSVRGTGPHTEAFF. In nucleotides, the CDR3 is TGCAGCGTTCGTGGAACAGGCCCCCACACTGAAGCTTTCTTT.

There are a few counts of this clonotype. The chain has TRBV28 and TRBJ2-7; perhaps TRBD1 as D (7 bases). This CDR3 region has 14 residues. Germline CDR1 reads MDHEN; CDR2 reads SYDVKM. Trimming removed 8 bases from V and 0 bases from J, with 14 bases in between. The CDR3 DNA reads TGTGCCAGCGGGAGGCAGGGGGTCTCCTACGAGCAGTACGTC. It yields the protein CASGRQGVSYEQYV.

V gene TRBV20-1 combines with J gene TRBJ1-1, with unresolved D. The CDR3 consists of 13 residues. Germline-derived CDR1 and CDR2 are DFQATT and SNEGSKA (reference sequence). Trimming removed 3 bases at V and 0 bases at J, with 8 bases between. The CDR3 sequence: CSASRRLNTEAFF. CDR3 DNA: TGCAGTGCTAGTAGGCGGCTGAACACTGAAGCTTTCTTT.

This clonotype was detected only a few times. The chain is built from TRBV12-3 or TRBV12-4 and TRBJ2-7; 9 bases fit TRBD1. This CDR3 spans 14 amino acids. The V segment lost 2 bases and the J segment 6 bases; nucleotides outside the gene matches: 5. CDR3 in DNA: TGTGCCAGCAGTTTATCGGCGACAGGGGGCGAGCAGTACTTC. This translates into CASSLSATGGEQYF.

This clonotype was observed many times. An end of the junction differs from the germline gene, which may be a read error. The chain recombines TRBV20-1 with TRBJ1-5; TRBD1 agrees at 8 bases. The CDR3 sequence is 16 residues long. Germline values: CDR1 DFQATT, CDR2 SNEGSKA (reference sequence). The CDR3 DNA reads as TGCAGTGTTTCCAAGGACAGGGCGGGGGGCAAGCAGCCCCAGCATTTT. As protein: CSVSKDRAGGKQPQHF.